The present T cell receptor (beta chain) was sequenced within a study of T cells in Graves' hyperthyroidism and ophthalmopathy. The study's findings and limits: The model made its ophthalmopathy prediction, and onset followed a median about 6.8 months later. Most thyroid-expanded clonotypes above 0.001 were also found in blood.

This clonotype was counted a few times. Its antigen is currently unknown. When hyperthyroidism was first diagnosed, the blood sample was taken, preceding any ophthalmopathy symptoms. From 9 to 10 ml of fresh peripheral blood, PBMCs were isolated. The CDR3 regions of TCR beta were amplified from RNA transcripts. With the HTBI primer set, the TCR CDR3 went through a first round of RT-PCR. TCRdb re-derived calls from the multiplex PCR reads in MiXCR, one entry per CDR3 protein. The sample lists 550,000 to 850,000 distinct CDR3 sequences, under 20% occurring once. The sequenced sample was blood. This TCR was recovered from a woman aged 45-65 years with Graves' hyperthyroidism that later progressed to Graves' ophthalmopathy.

CDR3 region: CASSGTGLRNQPQHF. CDR3 DNA: TGTGCCAGCAGTGGGACAGGGCTTCGCAATCAGCCCCAGCATTTT. The V call is TRBV27, the J call TRBJ1-5, with 9 bases matching TRBD1. The CDR3 is 15 residues long. V shed 5 bases, J shed 2 bases, and the junction held 4 bases outside the gene matches. Germline assignment: CDR1 MNHEY and CDR2 SMNVEV (reference sequence).